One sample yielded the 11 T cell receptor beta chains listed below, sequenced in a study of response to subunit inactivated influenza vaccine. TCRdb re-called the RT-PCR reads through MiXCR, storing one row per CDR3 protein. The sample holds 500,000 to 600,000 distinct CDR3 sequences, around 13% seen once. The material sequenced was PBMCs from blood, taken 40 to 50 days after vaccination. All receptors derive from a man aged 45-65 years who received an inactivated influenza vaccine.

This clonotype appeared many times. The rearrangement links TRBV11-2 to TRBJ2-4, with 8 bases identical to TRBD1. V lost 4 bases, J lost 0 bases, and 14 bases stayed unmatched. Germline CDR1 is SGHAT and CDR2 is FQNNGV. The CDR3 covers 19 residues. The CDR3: CASSSGGTGALGAKNIQYF. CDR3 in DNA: TGTGCCAGCAGCTCTGGGGGGACAGGAGCACTAGGAGCCAAAAACATTCAGTACTTC.

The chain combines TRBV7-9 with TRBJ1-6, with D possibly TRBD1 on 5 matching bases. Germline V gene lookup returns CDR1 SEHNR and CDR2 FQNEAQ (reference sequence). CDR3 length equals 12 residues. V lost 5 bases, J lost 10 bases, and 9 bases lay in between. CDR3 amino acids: CASSPGYSPLHF. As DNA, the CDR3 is TGTGCCAGCAGCCCAGGGTACTCACCCCTCCACTTT.

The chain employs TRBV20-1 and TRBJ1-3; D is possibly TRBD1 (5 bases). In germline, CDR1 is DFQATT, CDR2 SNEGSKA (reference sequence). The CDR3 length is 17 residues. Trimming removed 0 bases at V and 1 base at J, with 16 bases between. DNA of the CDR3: TGCAGTGCTAGAGACAGCGAAGGGGTAACTTCTGGAAACACCATATATTTT. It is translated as CSARDSEGVTSGNTIYF.

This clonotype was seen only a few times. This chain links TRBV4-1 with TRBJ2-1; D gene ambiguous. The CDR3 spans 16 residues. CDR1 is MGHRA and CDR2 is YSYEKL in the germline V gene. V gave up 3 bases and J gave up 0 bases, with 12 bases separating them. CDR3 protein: CASSQLSLSSYNEQFF. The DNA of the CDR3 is TGCGCCAGCAGCCAGTTGAGCCTTAGCTCCTACAATGAGCAGTTCTTC.

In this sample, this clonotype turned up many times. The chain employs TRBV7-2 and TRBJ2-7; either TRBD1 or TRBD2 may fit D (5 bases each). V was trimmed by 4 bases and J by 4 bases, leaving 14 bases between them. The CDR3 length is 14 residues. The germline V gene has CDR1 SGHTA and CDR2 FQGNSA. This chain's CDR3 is CASSSGTASYEQYF. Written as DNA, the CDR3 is TGTGCCAGCAGCTCTGGGACCGCGTCATACGAGCAGTACTTC.

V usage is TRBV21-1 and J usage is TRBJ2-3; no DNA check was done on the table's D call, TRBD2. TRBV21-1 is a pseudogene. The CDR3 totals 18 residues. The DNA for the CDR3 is TGTGCCAGCAGCAAAGCGCTAGCGGAAGAACCTGCACCAGATACGCAGTATTTT. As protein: CASSKALAEEPAPDTQYF.

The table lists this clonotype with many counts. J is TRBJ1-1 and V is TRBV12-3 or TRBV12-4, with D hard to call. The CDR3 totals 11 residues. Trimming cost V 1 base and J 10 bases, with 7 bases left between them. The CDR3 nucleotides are TGTGCCAGCAGTTTAGGTTCGGGAGCTTTCTTT. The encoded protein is CASSLGSGAFF.

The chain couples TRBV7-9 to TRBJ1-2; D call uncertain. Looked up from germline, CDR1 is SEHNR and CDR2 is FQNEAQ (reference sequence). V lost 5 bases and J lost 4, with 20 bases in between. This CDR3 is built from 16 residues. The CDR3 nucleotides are TGTGCCAGCAGCCCCCGGGCCACCTCCTCCCGCTATGGCTACACCTTC. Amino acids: CASSPRATSSRYGYTF.

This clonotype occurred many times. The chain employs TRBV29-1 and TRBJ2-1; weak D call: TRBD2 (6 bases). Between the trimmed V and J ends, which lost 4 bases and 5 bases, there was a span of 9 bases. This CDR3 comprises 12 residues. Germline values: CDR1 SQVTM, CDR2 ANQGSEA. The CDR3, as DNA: TGCAGCGTTGTTAGCGGTAACAATGAGCAGTTCTTC. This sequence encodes CSVVSGNNEQFF.

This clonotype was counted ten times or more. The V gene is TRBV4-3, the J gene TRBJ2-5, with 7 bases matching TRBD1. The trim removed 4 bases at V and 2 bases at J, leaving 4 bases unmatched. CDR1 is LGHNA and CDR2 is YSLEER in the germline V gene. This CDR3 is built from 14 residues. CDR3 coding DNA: TGCGCCAGCAGCCTTCGCAGGGGGCAAGAGACCCAGTACTTC. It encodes CASSLRRGQETQYF.

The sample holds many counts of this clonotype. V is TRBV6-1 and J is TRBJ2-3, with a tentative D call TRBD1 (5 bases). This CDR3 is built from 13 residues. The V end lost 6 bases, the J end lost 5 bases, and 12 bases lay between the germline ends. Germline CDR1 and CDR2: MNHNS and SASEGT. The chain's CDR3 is CASRFLRGDTQYF. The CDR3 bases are TGTGCCAGCAGGTTCCTTAGGGGAGATACGCAGTATTTT.